The clone carrying this T cell receptor (beta chain) occurred a few times. Antigen specificity is unknown. The data belong to a study of T cell repertoires in cytomegalovirus infection. Background on the study: Recently identified HLA-C-restricted CMV epitopes and well-studied HLA-B-restricted CMV epitopes were used by the study. TCR beta signatures that were public indicated CMV infection and matching HLA type.

TCRdb redid the calling of the reads with MiXCR, one entry per CDR3 protein. The top ten hold about 14% of the sample, which has roughly 990,000 distinct CDR3 sequences, around 31% seen once. Broader study findings: Carriers of CMV and the relevant HLA type were discriminated by public TCR beta frequency. Clonotype analysis showed dominance of the ex vivo response by HLA-C-restricted CMV-specific TCR beta clonotypes.

The CDR3 totals 11 residues. Germline V gene sequence: CDR1 SQVTM, CDR2 ANQGSEA. The V gene lost 7 bases and the J gene lost 0 bases, with 6 bases spanning the gap. The TCR was taken from a human donor in good health (CMV status not recorded). Some clones in this sample may be carry-over from other donors' samples. The chain joins TRBV29-1 to TRBJ1-1; D remains unclear. Sample: cultured CD8+ T cells from PBMCs, taken from culture after CMV antigen stimulation. The CDR3 is CSGSVNTEAFF. CDR3 coding DNA: TGCAGCGGGTCAGTGAACACTGAAGCTTTCTTT.